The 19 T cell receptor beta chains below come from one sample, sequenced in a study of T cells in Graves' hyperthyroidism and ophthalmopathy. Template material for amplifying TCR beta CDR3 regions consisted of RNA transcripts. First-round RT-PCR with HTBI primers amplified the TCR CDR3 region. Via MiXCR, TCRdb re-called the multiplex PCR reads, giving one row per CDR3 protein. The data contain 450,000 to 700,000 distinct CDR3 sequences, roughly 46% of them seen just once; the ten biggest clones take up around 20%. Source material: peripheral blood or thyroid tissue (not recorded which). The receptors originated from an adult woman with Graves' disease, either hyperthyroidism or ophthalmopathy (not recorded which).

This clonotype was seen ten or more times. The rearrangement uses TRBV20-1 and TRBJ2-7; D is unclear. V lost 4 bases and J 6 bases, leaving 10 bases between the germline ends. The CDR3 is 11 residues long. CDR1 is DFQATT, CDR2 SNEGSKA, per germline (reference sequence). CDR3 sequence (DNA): TGCAGTGCTAAGGTCGGGTTCGAGCAGTACTTC. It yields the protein CSAKVGFEQYF.

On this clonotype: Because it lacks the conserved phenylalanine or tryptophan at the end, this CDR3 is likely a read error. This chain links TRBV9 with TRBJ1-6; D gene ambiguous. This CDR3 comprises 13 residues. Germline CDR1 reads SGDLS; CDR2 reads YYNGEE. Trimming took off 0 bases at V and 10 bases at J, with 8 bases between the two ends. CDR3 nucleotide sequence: TGTGCCAGCAGCGTAGATGTGAGATCACCCCTCCACCTT. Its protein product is CASSVDVRSPLHL.

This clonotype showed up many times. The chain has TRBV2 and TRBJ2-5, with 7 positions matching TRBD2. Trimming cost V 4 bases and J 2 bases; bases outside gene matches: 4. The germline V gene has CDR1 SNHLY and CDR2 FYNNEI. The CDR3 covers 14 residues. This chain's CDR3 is CASSATSIQETQYF. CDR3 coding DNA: TGTGCCAGCAGTGCGACTAGCATACAAGAGACCCAGTACTTC.

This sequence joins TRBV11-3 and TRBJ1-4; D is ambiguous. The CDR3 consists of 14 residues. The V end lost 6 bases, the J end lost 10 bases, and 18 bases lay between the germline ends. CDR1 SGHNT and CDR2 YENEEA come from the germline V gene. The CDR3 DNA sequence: TGTGCCAGCAGTTGGCCGATCCTAGGCGGAAAACTGTTTTTT. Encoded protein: CASSWPILGGKLFF. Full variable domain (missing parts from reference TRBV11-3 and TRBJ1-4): EAGVVQSPRYKIIEKKQPVAFWCNPISGHNTLYWYLQNLGQGPELLIRYENEEAVDDSQLPKDRFSAERLKGVDSTLKIQPAELGDSAVYLCASSWPILGGKLFFGSGTQLSVL.

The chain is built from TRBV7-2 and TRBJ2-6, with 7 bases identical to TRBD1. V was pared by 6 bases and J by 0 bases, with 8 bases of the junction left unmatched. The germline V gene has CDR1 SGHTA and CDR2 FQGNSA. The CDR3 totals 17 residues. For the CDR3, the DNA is TGTGCCAGCAGTTCCTTAAGACAGGGCTCTGGGGCCAACGTCCTGACTTTC. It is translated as CASSSLRQGSGANVLTF. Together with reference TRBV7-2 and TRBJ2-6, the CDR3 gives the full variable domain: GAGVSQSPSNKVTEKGKDVELRCDPISGHTALYWYRQSLGQGLEFLIYFQGNSAPDKSGLPSDRFSAERTGGSVSTLTIQRTQQEDSAVYLCASSSLRQGSGANVLTFGAGSRLTVL.

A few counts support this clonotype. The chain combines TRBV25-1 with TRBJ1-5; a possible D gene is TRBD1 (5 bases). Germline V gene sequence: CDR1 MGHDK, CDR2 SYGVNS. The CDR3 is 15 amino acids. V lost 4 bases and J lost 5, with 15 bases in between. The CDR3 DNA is TGTGCCAGCAGTGCTACGGGGGGGGTGGATCAGCCCCAGCATTTT. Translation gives CASSATGGVDQPQHF.

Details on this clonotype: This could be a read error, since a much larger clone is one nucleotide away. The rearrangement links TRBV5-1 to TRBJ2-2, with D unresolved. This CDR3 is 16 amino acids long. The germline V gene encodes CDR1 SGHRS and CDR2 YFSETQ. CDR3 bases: TGCGCCGGCAGCCACGCCCTCGAGGCCCCTGGGGGGGAGCTGTTTTTT. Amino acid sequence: CAGSHALEAPGGELFF.

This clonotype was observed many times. This chain's CDR3 is CASSYISAPGSGYTF. CDR3 in DNA: TGTGCCAGCAGTTACATTTCGGCTCCGGGGTCTGGCTACACCTTC. The chain joins TRBV6-5 to TRBJ1-2; the D is unclear. The germline V and J ends were trimmed by 2 bases and 7 bases, with 17 bases remaining between them. Germline CDR1 MNHEY, CDR2 SVGAGI. The CDR3 has 15 amino acids.

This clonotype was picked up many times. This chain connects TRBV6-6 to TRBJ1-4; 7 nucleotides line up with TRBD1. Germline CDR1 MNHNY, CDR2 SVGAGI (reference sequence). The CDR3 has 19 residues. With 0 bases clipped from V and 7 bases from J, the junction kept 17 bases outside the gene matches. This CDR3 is CASSYSSLRQGDRSEKLFF. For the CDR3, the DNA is TGTGCCAGCAGTTACTCGAGTCTTAGGCAGGGGGATCGTAGTGAAAAACTGTTTTTT.

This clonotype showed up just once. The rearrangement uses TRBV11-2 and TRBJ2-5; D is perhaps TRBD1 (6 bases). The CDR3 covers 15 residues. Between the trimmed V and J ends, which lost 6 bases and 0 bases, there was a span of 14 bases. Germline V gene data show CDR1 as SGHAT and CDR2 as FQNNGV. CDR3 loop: CASRGLGAYQETQYF. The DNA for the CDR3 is TGTGCCAGCAGAGGATTGGGGGCGTACCAAGAGACCCAGTACTTC.

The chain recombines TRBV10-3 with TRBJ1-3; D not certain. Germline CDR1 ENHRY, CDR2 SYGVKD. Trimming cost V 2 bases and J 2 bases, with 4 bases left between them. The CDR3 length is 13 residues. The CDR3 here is CAISEGTGNTIYF. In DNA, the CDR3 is TGTGCCATCAGTGAGGGAACTGGAAACACCATATATTTT.

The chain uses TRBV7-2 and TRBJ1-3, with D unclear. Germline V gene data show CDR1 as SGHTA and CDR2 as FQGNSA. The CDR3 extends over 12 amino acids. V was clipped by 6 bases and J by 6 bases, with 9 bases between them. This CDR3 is CASSYDLNTIYF. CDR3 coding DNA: TGTGCCAGCAGTTACGACTTAAACACCATATATTTT.

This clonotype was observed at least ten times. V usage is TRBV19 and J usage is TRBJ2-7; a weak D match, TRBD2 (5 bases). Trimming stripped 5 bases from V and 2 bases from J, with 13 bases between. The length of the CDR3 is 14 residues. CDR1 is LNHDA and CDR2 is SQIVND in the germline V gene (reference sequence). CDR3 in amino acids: CASSYGLGAYEQYF. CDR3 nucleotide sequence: TGTGCCAGTAGTTACGGACTGGGAGCCTACGAGCAGTACTTC.

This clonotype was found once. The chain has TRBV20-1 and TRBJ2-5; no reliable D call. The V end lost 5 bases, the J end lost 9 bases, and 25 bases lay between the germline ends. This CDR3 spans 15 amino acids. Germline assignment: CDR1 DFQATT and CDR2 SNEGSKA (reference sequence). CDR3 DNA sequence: TGCAGTGCTGCCAAGGACGTGGAGCCCAATCAGCCCCAGTACTTC. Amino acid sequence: CSAAKDVEPNQPQYF.

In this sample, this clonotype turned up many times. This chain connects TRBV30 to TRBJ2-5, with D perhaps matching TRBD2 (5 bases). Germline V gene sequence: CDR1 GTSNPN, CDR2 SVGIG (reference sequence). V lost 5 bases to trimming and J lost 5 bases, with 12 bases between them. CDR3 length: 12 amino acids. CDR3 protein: CAWGERSETQYF. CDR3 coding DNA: TGTGCCTGGGGGGAGCGTAGCGAGACCCAGTACTTC.

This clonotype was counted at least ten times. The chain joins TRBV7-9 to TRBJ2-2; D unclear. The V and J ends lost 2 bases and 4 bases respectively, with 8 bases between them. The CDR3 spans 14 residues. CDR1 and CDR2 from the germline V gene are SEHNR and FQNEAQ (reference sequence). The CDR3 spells CASSLSAVTGELFF. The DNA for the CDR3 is TGTGCCAGCAGCTTAAGCGCGGTCACCGGGGAGCTGTTTTTT.

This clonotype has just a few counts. The CDR3 here is CASSLAGTGVYSPLHF. The CDR3 nucleotides read TGTGCCAGCAGCTTAGCGGGTACAGGGGTATACTCACCCCTCCACTTT. V gene TRBV7-2 combines with J gene TRBJ1-6; 7 positions agree with TRBD1. V was clipped by 0 bases and J by 10 bases; unmatched bases: 9. The germline V gene encodes CDR1 SGHTA and CDR2 FQGNSA. This CDR3 region has 16 residues.

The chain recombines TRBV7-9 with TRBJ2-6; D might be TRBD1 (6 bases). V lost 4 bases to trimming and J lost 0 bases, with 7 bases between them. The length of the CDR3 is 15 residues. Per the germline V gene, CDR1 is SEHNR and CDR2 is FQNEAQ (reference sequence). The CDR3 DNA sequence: TGTGCCAGCAGCTACAGGGCCTCTGGGGCCAACGTCCTGACTTTC. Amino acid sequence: CASSYRASGANVLTF.

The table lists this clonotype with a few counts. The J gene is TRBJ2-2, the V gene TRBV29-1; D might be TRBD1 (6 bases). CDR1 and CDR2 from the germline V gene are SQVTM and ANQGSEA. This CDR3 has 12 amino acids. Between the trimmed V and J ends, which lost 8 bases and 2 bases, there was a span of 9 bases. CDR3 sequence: CSWDINTGELFF. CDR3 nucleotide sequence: TGCAGCTGGGACATCAACACCGGGGAGCTGTTTTTT.